The 12 T cell receptor beta chains reported below all come from one sample, sequenced in a study of metastatic and nonmetastatic thyroid tumors. TCRdb re-clonotyped the PCR reads via MiXCR. The table has more than 90,000 clones, 9.5% to 15% seen once. Ahead of thyroid surgery, no patient had received treatment of any kind. Material for sequencing was blood. The origin of the receptors is a female donor with papillary thyroid cancer or a benign thyroid nodule (not recorded which). Some clones in this sample may be carry-over from other donors' samples.

This clone was found many times. The chain employs TRBV6-2 or TRBV6-3 and TRBJ1-1; the D gene is possibly TRBD1 (5 bases). From germline, CDR1 is MNHEY and CDR2 SVGEGT. The CDR3 extends over 13 amino acids. V lost 2 bases, J lost 6 bases, and 10 bases lay in between. The CDR3 nucleotides read TGTGCCAGCAGTTACGACGGGGCCGCTGAAGCTTTCTTT. As protein: CASSYDGAAEAFF.

This clone was seen a handful of times. The J gene is TRBJ2-7, the V gene TRBV3-1; D might be TRBD1 (6 bases). The CDR3 has 13 amino acids. V shed 0 bases and J shed 4 bases, with 7 bases lying between them. Per the germline V gene, CDR1 is LGHDT and CDR2 is YNNKEL (reference sequence). The CDR3 DNA sequence: TGTGCCAGCAGCCAAGATAGGGGGTACGAGCAGTACTTC. Its protein product is CASSQDRGYEQYF.

There are many counts of this clone. V gene TRBV6-1 combines with J gene TRBJ1-5; TRBD1 aligns across 12 bases. The CDR3 is 17 residues long. Germline lookup yields CDR1 MNHNS and CDR2 SASEGT. V lost 4 bases and J lost 5; bases outside the gene matches: 9. In nucleotides, the CDR3 is TGTGCCAGCAGTGCTTTCACCGGGACAGGGGGCTATCAGCCCCAGCATTTT. Its translation: CASSAFTGTGGYQPQHF.

This clone was counted at least ten times. This chain uses TRBV12-3 or TRBV12-4 with TRBJ1-2; 8 nucleotides match TRBD1. CDR3 size: 13 residues. V gave up 5 bases and J gave up 6 bases; unmatched junction bases: 5. The CDR3 sequence is CASSANRGNGYTF. Written as DNA, the CDR3 is TGTGCCAGCAGTGCAAACAGGGGGAATGGCTACACCTTC.

This clone was counted a few times. Just one base apart from a much larger clone, this may be a read error. The rearrangement joins TRBV4-3 to TRBJ1-4; D is unresolved. This CDR3 contains 13 residues. V was clipped by 0 bases and J by 8 bases, with 7 bases between them. Germline V gene lookup returns CDR1 LGHNA and CDR2 YSLEER. Here the CDR3 reads CASSQEWREKLFF. The DNA for the CDR3 is TGCGCCAGCAGCCAAGAATGGAGGGAAAAACTGTTTTTT.

Of note for this clone: The conserved phenylalanine or tryptophan normally closing the CDR3 is absent here, so this likely arose from a read error. No DNA is shown, since the ends of the CDR3 on it are uncertain; the CDR3 is the one TCRdb lists. The CDR3 reads CASSAGNASQWL. The V and J genes are TRBV6-1 and TRBJ2-3; the table's D call, TRBD1, was not checked against the DNA. Inclusive of both ends, the CDR3 amounts to 12 amino acids. Per germline, CDR1 MNHNS and CDR2 SASEGT.

At least ten counts were recorded for this clone. J is TRBJ2-2 and V is TRBV7-9; D might be TRBD2 (6 bases). In germline, CDR1 is SEHNR, CDR2 FQNEAQ (reference sequence). This CDR3 region has 14 residues. V was shortened by 6 bases and J by 1 base, with 9 bases between the two germline ends. Here the CDR3 reads CASRPGGNTGELFF. In DNA form, the CDR3 reads TGTGCCAGCAGGCCCGGGGGGAACACCGGGGAGCTGTTTTTT.

J is TRBJ2-7 and V is TRBV11-3; 7 positions agree with TRBD1. V was clipped by 4 bases and J by 5 bases; unmatched bases: 5. There are 13 residues in the CDR3. Germline assignment: CDR1 SGHNT and CDR2 YENEEA. CDR3 sequence (DNA): TGTGCCAGCAGCTACCTAACAGGGGACGAGCAGTACTTC. Protein: CASSYLTGDEQYF.

This clone was observed at least ten times. The chain carries TRBV11-1 and TRBJ1-2, with 7 bases lining up with TRBD1. Germline CDR1 reads SGHAT; CDR2 reads FQDESV (reference sequence). The V segment lost 0 bases and the J segment 0 bases; nucleotides outside the gene matches: 7. The CDR3 has 17 amino acids. The CDR3 loop is CASSLAAVGGSNYGYTF. In DNA form, the CDR3 reads TGTGCCAGCAGCTTAGCGGCGGTAGGGGGCTCTAACTATGGCTACACCTTC.

For this clone: A much larger clone differs from this one at a single base, so this may be a read error. The gene calls are TRBV12-3 or TRBV12-4 and TRBJ2-1; D not resolved. This CDR3 is 13 amino acids long. The ends were cut back, 5 bases at V and 5 bases at J, with 10 bases in the middle. The CDR3 DNA reads as TGTGCCAGCAGTCTACAGTGTCACAATGAGCAGTTCTTC. Translated, it gives CASSLQCHNEQFF.

The rearrangement links TRBV20-1 to TRBJ2-7, with 14 bases identical to TRBD2. CDR3 length: 18 residues. J lost 0 bases, V lost 5 bases, and 12 bases had no gene match. Looked up from germline, CDR1 is DFQATT and CDR2 is SNEGSKA (reference sequence). DNA of the CDR3: TGCAGTGCTCCCCCCCCGGGACTAGCGGGGGCTGCCTCCTACGAGCAGTACTTC. It translates to CSAPPPGLAGAASYEQYF.

This clone was counted at least ten times. The chain is built from TRBV6-1 and TRBJ2-1; D may be TRBD2 (6 bases). This CDR3 region has 15 residues. Trimming removed 1 base from V and 7 bases from J, with 14 bases in between. Germline CDR1 MNHNS, CDR2 SASEGT. DNA for the CDR3: TGTGCCAGCAGTGAAGGCTTCGCTCGGGGGAATGAGCAGTTCTTC. This codes for CASSEGFARGNEQFF.